The rows below give T cell receptor beta chains drawn from one sample of a study of blood T cell repertoires in COVID-19. This table comes from immunoSEQ multiplex PCR, and its TCRdb copy is limited to in-frame clones, with some not included. Of roughly 230,000 clones listed, almost 85% were seen once; the top ten hold 4%. The sample taken for sequencing was peripheral blood. Receptors were obtained from a man between 45 and 60 years old with acute or convalescent COVID-19. Both conserved end residues are part of each CDR3. Fields, in order: CDR3 length, J gene, D gene, V gene, CDR3 DNA, CDR3 protein. The D gene is left open where the match is weak.

cdr3_length: 16
j_call: TRBJ2-7
d_call: -
v_call: TRBV27
cdr3_nt: TGTGCCAGCAGTTTGTCCCTCGGAGCCCTCTCCTACGAGCAGTACTTC
cdr3_aa: CASSLSLGALSYEQYF

cdr3_length: 13
j_call: TRBJ1-2
d_call: -
v_call: TRBV15
cdr3_nt: TGTGCCACCAGCAGAGACCGGAACTATGGCTACACCTTC
cdr3_aa: CATSRDRNYGYTF

cdr3_length: 15
j_call: TRBJ1-4
d_call: -
v_call: TRBV21-1
cdr3_nt: TGTGCCAGCGCCCTAGAGGCAGTCACTAATGAAAAACTGTTTTTT
cdr3_aa: CASALEAVTNEKLFF

cdr3_length: 13
j_call: TRBJ1-5
d_call: TRBD1
v_call: TRBV12-3/TRBV12-4
cdr3_nt: TGTGCCAGCAGTCAGACAGGGCCCCAGCCCCAGCATTTT
cdr3_aa: CASSQTGPQPQHF

cdr3_length: 13
j_call: TRBJ1-4
d_call: -
v_call: TRBV3-1/TRBV3-2
cdr3_nt: TGTGCCAGCAGCCAAACAGGAAGAGAAAAACTGTTTTTT
cdr3_aa: CASSQTGREKLFF

cdr3_length: 15
j_call: TRBJ1-4
d_call: TRBD1
v_call: TRBV3-1/TRBV3-2
cdr3_nt: TGTGCCAGCAGCCATCGACAGGGTGTGTCTGAAAAACTGTTTTTT
cdr3_aa: CASSHRQGVSEKLFF

cdr3_length: 16
j_call: TRBJ2-5
d_call: TRBD2
v_call: TRBV5-1
cdr3_nt: TGCGCCAGCAGCTTGGGGGTAGCGGGAGACGGAGAGACCCAGTACTTC
cdr3_aa: CASSLGVAGDGETQYF

cdr3_length: 15
j_call: TRBJ2-6
d_call: -
v_call: TRBV30
cdr3_nt: TGTGCCTGGACGTACAGGGTCTCTGGGGCCAACGTCCTGACTTTC
cdr3_aa: CAWTYRVSGANVLTF

cdr3_length: 14
j_call: TRBJ1-2
d_call: TRBD1
v_call: TRBV24-1
cdr3_nt: TGTGCCACCAGTGACCAGGACAGGGGGTATGGCTACACCTTC
cdr3_aa: CATSDQDRGYGYTF

cdr3_length: 13
j_call: TRBJ2-7
d_call: TRBD1
v_call: TRBV6-5
cdr3_nt: TGTGCCAGTTGGGGACAGGCATCCTACGAGCAGTACTTC
cdr3_aa: CASWGQASYEQYF

cdr3_length: 15
j_call: TRBJ2-7
d_call: TRBD2
v_call: TRBV19
cdr3_nt: TGTGCCAGTACCGTGGGACTAGCGGGAGCCTACGAGCAGTACTTC
cdr3_aa: CASTVGLAGAYEQYF

cdr3_length: 12
j_call: TRBJ1-6
d_call: -
v_call: TRBV7-9
cdr3_nt: TGTGCCAGCAGCCCGCGCGCCTCGCCCCTCCACTTT
cdr3_aa: CASSPRASPLHF

cdr3_length: 16
j_call: TRBJ1-2
d_call: TRBD1
v_call: TRBV14
cdr3_nt: TGTGCCAGCAGCCGAGGGGGCATCCGAGCTAACTATGGCTACACCTTC
cdr3_aa: CASSRGGIRANYGYTF

cdr3_length: 17
j_call: TRBJ1-5
d_call: TRBD1
v_call: TRBV4-1
cdr3_nt: TGCGCCAGCAGCCAAGACGAGGACAGGGGAGGGTTTCAGCCCCAGCATTTT
cdr3_aa: CASSQDEDRGGFQPQHF